This TCR beta chain was recovered during a study of shared clonotypes between healthy human individuals. Across the study: Three plates each covered CD4 naive and memory; CD8 naive two, CD8 memory one.

This clone was seen a single time. The antigen remains undetermined. Other DNA sequences in this specimen translate into the identical CDR3. TCRdb's table, derived via immunoSEQ multiplex PCR, lists solely in-frame clones and lacks some. The sample has 2 million to 3 million clones, approximately 92% seen once. Findings and caveats of the study: The sampled material consisted only of blood, and tissue repertoires are likely to differ. It was observed that approximately 5% of naive CD4 clonotypes were shared across a few donors.

CDR1 and CDR2 from the germline V gene are SGHRS and YFSETQ. This CDR3 is built from 14 residues. Trimming shortened V by 0 bases and J by 7 bases, and 8 bases separated the two germline ends. The J gene is TRBJ1-6, the V gene TRBV5-1; D may be TRBD1 (5 bases). Sequences were obtained from naive CD4+ T cells sorted from blood. This sample's subset: CD45RA+ positively selected. This TCR came from a man aged 18 to 29 in good health. CDR3 amino acids: CASSLAGNNSPLHF. CDR3 in DNA: TGCGCCAGCAGCTTGGCAGGGAACAATTCACCCCTCCACTTT.